This T cell receptor (beta chain) was sequenced for a study of cytomegalovirus exposure and HLA in healthy donors. The study's findings and limits: Previously analyzed data showed that most TCR beta V segments were productive at a frequency of about 90% or about 30%.

Concerning this clone itself: Antigen specificity is unknown.

Vbeta (60) and Jbeta (13) primers were used in the PCR. Some clones are missing from TCRdb's copy, which holds only in-frame ones; the method was immunoSEQ multiplex PCR. The table lists 150,000 or so clones, roughly 80% of them singletons. This clonotype was obtained from a female donor in good health and CMV-seronegative. The specimen was PBMCs.

The CDR3 reads CASSYSYEQYF. The CDR3, as DNA: TGTGCCAGCAGCTACTCCTACGAGCAGTACTTC. The chain uses TRBV11-2 and TRBJ2-5; D ambiguous. Gene TRBJ2-7 matches the end of the DNA better, so the J call may be wrong. The germline CDR1 and CDR2 sequences are SGHAT and FQNNGV. The CDR3 is 11 residues long.